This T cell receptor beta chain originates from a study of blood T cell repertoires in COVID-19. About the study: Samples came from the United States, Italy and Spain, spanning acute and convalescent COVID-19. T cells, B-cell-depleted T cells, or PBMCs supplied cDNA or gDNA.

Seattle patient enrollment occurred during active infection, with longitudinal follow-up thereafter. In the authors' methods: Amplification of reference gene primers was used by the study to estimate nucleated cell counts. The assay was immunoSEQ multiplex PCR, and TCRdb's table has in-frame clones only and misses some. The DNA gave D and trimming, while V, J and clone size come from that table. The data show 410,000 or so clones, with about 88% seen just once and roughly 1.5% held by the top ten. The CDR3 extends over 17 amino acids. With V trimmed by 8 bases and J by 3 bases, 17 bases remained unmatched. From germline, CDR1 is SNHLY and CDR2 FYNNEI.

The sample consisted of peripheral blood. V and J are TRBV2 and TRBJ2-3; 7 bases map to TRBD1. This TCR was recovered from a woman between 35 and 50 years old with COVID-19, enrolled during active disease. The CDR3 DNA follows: TGTGCCAGCTGGAGAGACCTCGACAGGGTTGGTACAGATACGCAGTATTTT. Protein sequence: CASWRDLDRVGTDTQYF. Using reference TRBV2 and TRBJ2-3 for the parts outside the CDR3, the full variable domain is EPEVTQTPSHQVTQMGQEVILRCVPISNHLYFYWYRQILGQKVEFLVSFYNNEISEKSEIFDDQFSVERPDGSNFTLKIRSTKLEDSAMYFCASWRDLDRVGTDTQYFGPGTRLTVL.